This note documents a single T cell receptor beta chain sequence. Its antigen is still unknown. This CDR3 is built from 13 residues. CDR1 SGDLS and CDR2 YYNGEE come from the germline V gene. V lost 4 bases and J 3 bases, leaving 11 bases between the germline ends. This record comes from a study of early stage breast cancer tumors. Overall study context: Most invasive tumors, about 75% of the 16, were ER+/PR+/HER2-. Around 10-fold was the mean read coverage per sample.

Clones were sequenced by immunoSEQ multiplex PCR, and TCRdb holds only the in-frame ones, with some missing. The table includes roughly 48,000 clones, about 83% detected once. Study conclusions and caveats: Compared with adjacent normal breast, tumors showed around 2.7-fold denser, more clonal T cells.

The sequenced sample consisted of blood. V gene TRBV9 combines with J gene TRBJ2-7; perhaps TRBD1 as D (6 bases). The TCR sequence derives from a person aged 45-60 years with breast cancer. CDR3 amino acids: CASSTQTGYEQYF. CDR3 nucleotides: TGTGCCAGCAGCACTCAGACAGGCTACGAGCAGTACTTC.